What follows is one T cell receptor beta chain and its context. This record belongs to a study of shared clonotypes between healthy human individuals. Profiling relied on immunoSEQ multiplex PCR, and the TCRdb table lists in-frame clones only, not all of them. This table has approximately 2,200,000 clones, 93% appearing once. The CDR3 is 15 amino acids. Trimming left V 1 base short and J 9 bases short, with 16 bases between. Per the germline V gene, CDR1 is MNHNS and CDR2 is SASEGT. Positively selected for CCR7, the CD45RO-negative cells used as naive CD8 cells excluded terminally differentiated effector memory CD45RA+ cells.

The rearrangement links TRBV6-1 to TRBJ2-1; D is uncertain. This clonotype was sampled from a young man in good health. Some clones in this sample may be carry-over from other donors' samples. Specimen: naive CD8+ T cells from PBMCs. This CDR3 is CASSEVRSRAGEQFF. The CDR3 DNA reads TGTGCCAGCAGTGAAGTGAGGTCCCGGGCCGGTGAGCAGTTCTTC.